This T cell receptor beta chain was found in a study of control samples from healthy donors and cancer patients. Sequencing was performed with immunoSEQ multiplex PCR; in TCRdb, only in-frame clones are kept and a portion is missing. The repertoire holds 65,000 to 85,000 clones, with about 87% as singletons. This CDR3 is built from 15 residues. Germline CDR1 is MDHEN and CDR2 is SYDVKM. V was clipped by 5 bases and J by 6 bases; unmatched bases: 8. Material: PBMCs. The chain uses TRBV28 and TRBJ2-1, with 9 bases that match TRBD2. The TCR was taken from a woman in her fifties or sixties with head and neck cancer. CDR3 bases: TGTGCCAGCAGTGGATCGGCGGGGGGGCTCAATGAGCAGTTCTTC. Translating gives CASSGSAGGLNEQFF. Filled out from reference TRBV28 and TRBJ2-1, the complete variable domain reads DVKVTQSSRYLVKRTGEKVFLECVQDMDHENMFWYRQDPGLGLRLIYFSYDVKMKEKGDIPEGYSVSREKKERFSLILESASTNQTSMYLCASSGSAGGLNEQFFGPGTRLTVL.